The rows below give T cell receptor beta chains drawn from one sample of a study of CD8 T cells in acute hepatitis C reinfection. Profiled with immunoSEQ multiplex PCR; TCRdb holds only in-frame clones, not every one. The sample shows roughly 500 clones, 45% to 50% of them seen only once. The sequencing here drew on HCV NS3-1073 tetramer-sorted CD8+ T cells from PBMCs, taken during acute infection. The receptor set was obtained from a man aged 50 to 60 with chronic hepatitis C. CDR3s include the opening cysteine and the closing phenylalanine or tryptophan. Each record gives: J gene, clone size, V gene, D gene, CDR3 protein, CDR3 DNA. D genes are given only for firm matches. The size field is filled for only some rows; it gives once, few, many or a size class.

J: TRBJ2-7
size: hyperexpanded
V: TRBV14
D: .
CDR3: CASSQDGQYYEQYF
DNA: TGTGCCAGCAGCCAAGATGGACAGTACTACGAGCAGTACTTC

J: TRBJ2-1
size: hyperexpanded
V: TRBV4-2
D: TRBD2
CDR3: CASSQEMASGGGGEQFF
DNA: TGTGCCAGCAGCCAAGAGATGGCTAGCGGGGGCGGGGGAGAGCAGTTCTTC

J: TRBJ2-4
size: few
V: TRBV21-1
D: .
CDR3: CASSKAHGALAKNIQYF
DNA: TGTGCCAGCAGCAAAGCGCACGGGGCGCTAGCCAAAAACATTCAGTACTTC

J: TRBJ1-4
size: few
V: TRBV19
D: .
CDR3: CASSIPGYWEKLFF
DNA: TGTGCCAGTAGTATACCGGGGTATTGGGAAAAACTGTTTTTT

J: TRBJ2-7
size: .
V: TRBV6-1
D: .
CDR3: CASSEVSGGHYEQYF
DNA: TGTGCCAGCAGCGAAGTCAGTGGCGGACACTACGAGCAGTACTTC

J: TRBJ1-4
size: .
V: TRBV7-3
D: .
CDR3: CASSLWDGEKLFF
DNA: TGTGCCAGCAGCTTATGGGACGGGGAAAAACTGTTTTTT

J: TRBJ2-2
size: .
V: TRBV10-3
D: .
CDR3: CASSFGTKVNTGELFF
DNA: TGTGCCAGCAGTTTTGGGACGAAAGTGAACACCGGGGAGCTGTTTTTT

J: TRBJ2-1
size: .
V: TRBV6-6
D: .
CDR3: CAGVHYNEQFF
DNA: TGTGCCGGGGTTCACTACAATGAGCAGTTCTTC

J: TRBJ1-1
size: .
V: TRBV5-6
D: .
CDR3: CASTLGGTEAFF
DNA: TGTGCCAGCACCCTTGGGGGCACTGAAGCTTTCTTT

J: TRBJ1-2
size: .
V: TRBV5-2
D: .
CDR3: CASKSLGVRKTYGYTF
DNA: TGTGCCAGCAAGAGTTTGGGAGTACGAAAGACCTATGGCTACACCTTC

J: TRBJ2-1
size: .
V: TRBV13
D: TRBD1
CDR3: CASSWDSQYNEQFF
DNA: TGTGCCAGCAGCTGGGACAGCCAATACAATGAGCAGTTCTTC

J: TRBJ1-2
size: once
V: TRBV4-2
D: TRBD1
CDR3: CASSHGEGAGVYGYTF
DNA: TGTGCCAGCAGCCACGGGGAGGGGGCGGGGGTCTATGGCTACACCTTC